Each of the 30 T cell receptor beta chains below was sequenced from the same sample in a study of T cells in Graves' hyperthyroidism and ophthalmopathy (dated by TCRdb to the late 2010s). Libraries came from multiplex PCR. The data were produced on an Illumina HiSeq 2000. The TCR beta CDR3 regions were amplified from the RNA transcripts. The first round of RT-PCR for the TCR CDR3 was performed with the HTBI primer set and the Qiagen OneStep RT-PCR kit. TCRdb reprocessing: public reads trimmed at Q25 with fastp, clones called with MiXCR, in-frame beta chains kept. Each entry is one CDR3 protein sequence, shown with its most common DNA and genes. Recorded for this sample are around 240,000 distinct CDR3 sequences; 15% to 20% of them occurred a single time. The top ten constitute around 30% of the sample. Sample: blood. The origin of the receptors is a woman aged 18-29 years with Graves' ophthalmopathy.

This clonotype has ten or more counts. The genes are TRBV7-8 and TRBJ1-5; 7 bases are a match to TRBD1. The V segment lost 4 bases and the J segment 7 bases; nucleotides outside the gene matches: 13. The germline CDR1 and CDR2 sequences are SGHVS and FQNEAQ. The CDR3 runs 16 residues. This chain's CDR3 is CASSSMTGQGSQPQHF. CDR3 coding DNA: TGTGCCAGCAGCTCGATGACAGGGCAGGGAAGCCAGCCCCAGCATTTT.

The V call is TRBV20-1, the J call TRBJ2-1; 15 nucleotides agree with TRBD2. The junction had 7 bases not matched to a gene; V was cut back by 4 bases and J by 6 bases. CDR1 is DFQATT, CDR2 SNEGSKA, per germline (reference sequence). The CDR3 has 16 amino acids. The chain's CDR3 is CSAIPGTSGRLNEQFF. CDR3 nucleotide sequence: TGCAGTGCTATTCCCGGGACTAGCGGGAGGCTCAATGAGCAGTTCTTC.

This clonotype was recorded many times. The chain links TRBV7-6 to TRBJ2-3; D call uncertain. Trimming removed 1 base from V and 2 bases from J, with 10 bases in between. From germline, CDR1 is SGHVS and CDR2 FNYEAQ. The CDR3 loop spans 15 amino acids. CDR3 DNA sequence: TGTGCCAGCAGCTTAGAAACGCATGACACAGATACGCAGTATTTT. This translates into CASSLETHDTDTQYF.

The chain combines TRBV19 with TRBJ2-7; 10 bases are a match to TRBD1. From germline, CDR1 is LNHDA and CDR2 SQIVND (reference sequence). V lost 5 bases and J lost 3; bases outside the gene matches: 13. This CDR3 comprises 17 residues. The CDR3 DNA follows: TGTGCCAGTAGTCAGATGGGGACAGGGGCAAGGGACTACGAGCAGTACTTC. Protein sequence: CASSQMGTGARDYEQYF.

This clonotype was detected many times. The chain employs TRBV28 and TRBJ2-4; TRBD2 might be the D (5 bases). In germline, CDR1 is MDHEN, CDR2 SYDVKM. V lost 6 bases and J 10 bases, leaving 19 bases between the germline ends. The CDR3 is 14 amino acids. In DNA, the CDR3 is TGTGCCAGCAGCACCACGGACTGGTCGGTAATTCAGTACTTC. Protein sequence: CASSTTDWSVIQYF. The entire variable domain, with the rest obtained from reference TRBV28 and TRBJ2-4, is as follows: DVKVTQSSRYLVKRTGEKVFLECVQDMDHENMFWYRQDPGLGLRLIYFSYDVKMKEKGDIPEGYSVSREKKERFSLILESASTNQTSMYLCASSTTDWSVIQYFGAGTRLSVL.

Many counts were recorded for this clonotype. The CDR3 coding sequence is TGTGCCAGCTCCCTTGGGGGCGTTAGGAACACTGAAGCTTTCTTT. As protein: CASSLGGVRNTEAFF. The chain employs TRBV18 and TRBJ1-1; perhaps TRBD1 as D (6 bases). The CDR3 runs 15 residues. Per the germline V gene, CDR1 is KGHSH and CDR2 is LQKENI. V gave up 6 bases and J gave up 1 base, with 15 bases separating them. Full variable domain (rest looked up from reference TRBV18 and TRBJ1-1): NAGVMQNPRHLVRRRGQEARLRCSPMKGHSHVYWYRQLPEEGLKFMVYLQKENIIDESGMPKERFSAEFPKEGPSILRIQQVVRGDSAAYFCASSLGGVRNTEAFFGQGTRLTVV.

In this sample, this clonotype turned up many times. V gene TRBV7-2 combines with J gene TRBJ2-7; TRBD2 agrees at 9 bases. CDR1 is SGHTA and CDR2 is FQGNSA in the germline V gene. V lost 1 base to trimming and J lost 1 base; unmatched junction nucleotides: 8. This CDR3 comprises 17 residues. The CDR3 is CASSLVTLAGRSYEQYF. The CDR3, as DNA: TGTGCCAGCAGCTTAGTAACCCTAGCGGGAAGATCCTACGAGCAGTACTTC.

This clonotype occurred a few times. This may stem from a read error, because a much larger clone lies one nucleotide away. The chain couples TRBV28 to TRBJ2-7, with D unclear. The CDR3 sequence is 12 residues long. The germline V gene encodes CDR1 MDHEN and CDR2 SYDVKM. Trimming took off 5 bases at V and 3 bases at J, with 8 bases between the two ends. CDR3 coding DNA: TGTGCCAGCAGTAGCCCAGACTACGAGCAGTACTTC. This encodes CASSSPDYEQYF.

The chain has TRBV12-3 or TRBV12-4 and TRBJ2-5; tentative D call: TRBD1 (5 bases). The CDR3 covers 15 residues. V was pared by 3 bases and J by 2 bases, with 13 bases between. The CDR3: CASSFLAQGQETQYF. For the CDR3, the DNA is TGTGCCAGCAGTTTTCTTGCCCAGGGACAAGAGACCCAGTACTTC.

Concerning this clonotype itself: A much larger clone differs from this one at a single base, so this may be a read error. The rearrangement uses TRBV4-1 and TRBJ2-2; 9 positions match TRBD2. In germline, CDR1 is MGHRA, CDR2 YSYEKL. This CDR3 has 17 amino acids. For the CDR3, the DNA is TGCGCCAGCAGCCCCTCAGGAGTAGCGGGAGAGCCCGGGGGGCTGTTTTTT. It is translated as CASSPSGVAGEPGGLFF.

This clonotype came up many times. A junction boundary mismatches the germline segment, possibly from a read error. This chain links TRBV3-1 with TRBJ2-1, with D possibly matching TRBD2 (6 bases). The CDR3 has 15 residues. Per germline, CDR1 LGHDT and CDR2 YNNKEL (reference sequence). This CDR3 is CASSQVSGSYNEQLF. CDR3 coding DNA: TGTGCCAGCAGCCAAGTTAGCGGCTCCTACAATGAGCAGCTCTTC.

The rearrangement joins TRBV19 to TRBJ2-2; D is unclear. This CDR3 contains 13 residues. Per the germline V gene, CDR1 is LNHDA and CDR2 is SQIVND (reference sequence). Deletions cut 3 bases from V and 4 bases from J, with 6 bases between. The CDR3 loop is CASSILVTGELFF. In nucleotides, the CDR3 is TGTGCCAGTAGTATCCTAGTCACCGGGGAGCTGTTTTTT.

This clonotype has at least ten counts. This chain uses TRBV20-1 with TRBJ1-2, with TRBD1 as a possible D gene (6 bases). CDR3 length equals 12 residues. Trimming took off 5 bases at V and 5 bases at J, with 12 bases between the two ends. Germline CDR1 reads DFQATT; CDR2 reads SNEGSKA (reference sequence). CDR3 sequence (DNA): TGCAGTGCTCCCGAGGGGGGTTATGGCTACACCTTC. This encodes CSAPEGGYGYTF.

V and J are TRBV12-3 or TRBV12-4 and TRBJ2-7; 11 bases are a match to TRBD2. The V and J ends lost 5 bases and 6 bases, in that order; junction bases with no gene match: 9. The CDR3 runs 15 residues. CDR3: CASSLGTSGDGEQYF. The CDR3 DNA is TGTGCCAGCAGTCTCGGGACTAGCGGTGATGGCGAGCAGTACTTC.

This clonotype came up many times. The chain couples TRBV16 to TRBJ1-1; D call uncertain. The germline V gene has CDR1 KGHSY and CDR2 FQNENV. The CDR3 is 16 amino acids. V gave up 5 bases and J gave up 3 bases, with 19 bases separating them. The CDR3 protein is CASSSPKGRLDTEAFF. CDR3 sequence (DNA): TGTGCCAGCAGCTCCCCAAAGGGCCGCTTGGACACTGAAGCTTTCTTT.

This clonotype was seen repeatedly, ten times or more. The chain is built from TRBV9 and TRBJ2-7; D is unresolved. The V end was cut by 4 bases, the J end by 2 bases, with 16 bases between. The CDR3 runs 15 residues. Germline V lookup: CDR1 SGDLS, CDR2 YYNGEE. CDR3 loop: CASSPTAISPYEQYF. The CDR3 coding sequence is TGTGCCAGCAGCCCAACGGCCATTAGCCCCTACGAGCAGTACTTC.

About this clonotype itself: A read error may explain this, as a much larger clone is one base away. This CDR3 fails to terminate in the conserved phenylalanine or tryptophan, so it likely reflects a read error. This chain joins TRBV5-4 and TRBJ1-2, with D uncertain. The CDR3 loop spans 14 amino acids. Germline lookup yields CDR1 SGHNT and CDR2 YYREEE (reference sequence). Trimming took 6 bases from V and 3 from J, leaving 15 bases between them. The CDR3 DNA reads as TGTGCCAGCACCCCGAGAGGGAACGACTATGGCTACACCTCC. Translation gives CASTPRGNDYGYTS.

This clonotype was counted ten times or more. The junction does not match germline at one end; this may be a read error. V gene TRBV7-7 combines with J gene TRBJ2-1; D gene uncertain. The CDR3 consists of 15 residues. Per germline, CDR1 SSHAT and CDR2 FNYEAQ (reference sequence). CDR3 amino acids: CASSLNPNGYNEQFF. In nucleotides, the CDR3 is TGTGCTAGCAGCTTAAACCCAAACGGCTACAATGAGCAGTTCTTC.

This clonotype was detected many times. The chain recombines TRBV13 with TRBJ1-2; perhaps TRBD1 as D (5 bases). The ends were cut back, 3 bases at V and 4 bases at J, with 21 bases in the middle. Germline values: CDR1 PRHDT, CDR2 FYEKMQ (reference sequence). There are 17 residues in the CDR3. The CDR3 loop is CASSFNPGRERSYGYTF. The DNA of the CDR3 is TGTGCCAGCAGCTTCAATCCGGGACGGGAAAGGTCCTATGGCTACACCTTC.

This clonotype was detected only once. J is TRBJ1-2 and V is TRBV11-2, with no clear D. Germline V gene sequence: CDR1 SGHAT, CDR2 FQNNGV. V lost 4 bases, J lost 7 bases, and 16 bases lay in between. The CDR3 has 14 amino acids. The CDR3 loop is CASSSEFAQVGYTF. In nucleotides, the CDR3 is TGTGCCAGCAGCTCCGAGTTTGCCCAGGTTGGCTACACCTTC.

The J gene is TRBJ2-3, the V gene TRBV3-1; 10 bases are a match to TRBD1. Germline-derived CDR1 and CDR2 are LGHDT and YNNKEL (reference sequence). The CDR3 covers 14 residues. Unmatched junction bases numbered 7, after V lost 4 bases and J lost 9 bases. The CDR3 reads CASSPPGQGPTQYF. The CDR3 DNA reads TGTGCCAGCAGCCCACCGGGACAGGGGCCAACGCAGTATTTT.

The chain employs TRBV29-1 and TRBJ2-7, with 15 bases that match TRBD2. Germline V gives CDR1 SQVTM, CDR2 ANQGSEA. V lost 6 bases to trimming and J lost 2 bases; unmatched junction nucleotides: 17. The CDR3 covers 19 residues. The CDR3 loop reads CSVSYPGTSGRLLTYEQYF. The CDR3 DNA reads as TGCAGCGTCTCCTACCCCGGGACTAGCGGGAGGCTTCTTACCTACGAGCAGTACTTC.

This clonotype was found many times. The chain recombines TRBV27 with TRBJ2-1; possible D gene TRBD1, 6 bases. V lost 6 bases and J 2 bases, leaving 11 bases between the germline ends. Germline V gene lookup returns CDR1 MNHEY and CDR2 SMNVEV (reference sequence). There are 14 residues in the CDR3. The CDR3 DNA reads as TGTGCCAGCAGCTCGGACAGCCCCTACAATGAGCAGTTCTTC. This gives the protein CASSSDSPYNEQFF.

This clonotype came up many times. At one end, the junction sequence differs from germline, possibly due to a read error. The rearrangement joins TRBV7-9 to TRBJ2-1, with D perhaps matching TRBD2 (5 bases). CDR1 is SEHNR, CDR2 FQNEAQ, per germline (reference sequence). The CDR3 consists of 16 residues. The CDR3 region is CTSRGVVVYGENEQFF. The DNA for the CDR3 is TGTACCAGCAGAGGAGTGGTGGTCTACGGGGAAAATGAGCAGTTCTTC.

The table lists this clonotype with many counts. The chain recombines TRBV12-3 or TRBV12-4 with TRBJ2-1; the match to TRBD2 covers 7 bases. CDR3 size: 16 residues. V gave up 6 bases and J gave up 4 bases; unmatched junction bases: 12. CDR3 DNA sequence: TGTGCCAGCAGGACCAAAGCGGGAAACCGTTACAATGAGCAGTTCTTC. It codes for CASRTKAGNRYNEQFF.

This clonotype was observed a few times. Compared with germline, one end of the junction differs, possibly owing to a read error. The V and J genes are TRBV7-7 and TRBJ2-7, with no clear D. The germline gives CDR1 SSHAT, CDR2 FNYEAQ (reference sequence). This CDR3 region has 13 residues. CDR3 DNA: TGTGCTAGCAGCTTAAGTAGTGCTAGCGAGCAGTACTTC. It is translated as CASSLSSASEQYF.

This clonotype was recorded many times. The CDR3 nucleotides read TGTGCCACCAGCAGAAACAGGGGAAATGGTGTAAACACCATATATTTT. It encodes CATSRNRGNGVNTIYF. The chain couples TRBV15 to TRBJ1-3; 7 nucleotides align to TRBD1. CDR3 size: 16 residues. Germline V lookup: CDR1 LNHNV, CDR2 YYDKDF (reference sequence). The junction had 10 bases not matched to a gene; V was cut back by 2 bases and J by 6 bases. The entire variable domain, with the rest obtained from reference TRBV15 and TRBJ1-3, is as follows: DAMVIQNPRYQVTQFGKPVTLSCSQTLNHNVMYWYQQKSSQAPKLLFHYYDKDFNNEADTPDNFQSRRPNTSFCFLDIRSPGLGDTAMYLCATSRNRGNGVNTIYFGEGSWLTVV.

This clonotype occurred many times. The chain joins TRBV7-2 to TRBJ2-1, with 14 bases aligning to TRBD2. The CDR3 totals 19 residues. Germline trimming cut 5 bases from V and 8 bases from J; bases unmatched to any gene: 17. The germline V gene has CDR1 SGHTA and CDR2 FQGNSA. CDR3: CASSAGLAGVSGKKDEQFF. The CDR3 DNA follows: TGTGCCAGCAGCGCGGGACTAGCGGGAGTATCGGGAAAAAAGGATGAGCAGTTCTTC.

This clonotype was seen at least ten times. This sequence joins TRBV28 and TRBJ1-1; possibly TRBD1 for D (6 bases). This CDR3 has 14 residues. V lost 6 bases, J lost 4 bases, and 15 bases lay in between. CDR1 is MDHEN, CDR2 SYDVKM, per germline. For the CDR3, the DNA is TGTGCCAGCAGGCTAAGAACAGGGATCACTGAAGCTTTCTTT. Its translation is CASRLRTGITEAFF.

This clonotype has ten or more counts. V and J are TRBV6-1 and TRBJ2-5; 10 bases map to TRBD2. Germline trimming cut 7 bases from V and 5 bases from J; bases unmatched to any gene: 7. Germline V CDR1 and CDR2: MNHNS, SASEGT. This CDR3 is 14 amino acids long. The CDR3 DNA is TGTGCCAGCACCGCAGCGGGGGGGCCGGAGACCCAGTACTTC. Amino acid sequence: CASTAAGGPETQYF.